This T cell receptor (beta chain) was sequenced during a study of T cell responses to AZD1222 COVID-19 vaccine. Study-level background: The analysis combined second doses at about 4 or about 12 weeks.

To note about this clone: Its antigen is not identified.

Sequenced by immunoSEQ multiplex PCR; TCRdb stores in-frame clones only, minus some. Of approximately 100,000 clones listed, around 93% are singletons. Findings and caveats of the study: A mostly white British donor set with more females was recruited, and clonal diversity was possibly underestimated. A rise in Spike-specific TCR breadth and depth followed two AZD1222 doses.

This receptor was taken from an adult in good health. Sequences were derived from peripheral blood, sampled on day 0 of AZD1222 vaccination.

For the CDR3, the DNA is TGTGCCAGCAGCTTAGCGAACCCGGGACAGGAGGGCTACACCTTC. As protein: CASSLANPGQEGYTF. This rearrangement joins TRBV7-9 to TRBJ1-2, with 8 positions matching TRBD1. In germline, CDR1 is SEHNR, CDR2 FQNEAQ (reference sequence). V was pared by 0 bases and J by 8 bases, with 8 bases of the junction left unmatched. This CDR3 is 15 amino acids long. Variable domain in full (rest from reference TRBV7-9 and TRBJ1-2): DTGVSQNPRHKITKRGQNVTFRCDPISEHNRLYWYRQTLGQGPEFLTYFQNEAQLEKSRLLSDRFSAERPKGSFSTLEIQRTEQGDSAMYLCASSLANPGQEGYTFGSGTRLTVV.